At least ten counts were recorded for the clone carrying this TCR beta chain. What it recognizes is unknown. TCRdb re-called the reads through MiXCR, storing one row per CDR3 protein. The data show around 58,000 distinct CDR3 sequences, just over 20% seen once. These data come from a study of T cell repertoires in cytomegalovirus infection. The CDR3 consists of 15 residues. Trimming stripped 6 bases from V and 0 bases from J, with 12 bases between. In germline, CDR1 is MNHEY, CDR2 SMNVEV (reference sequence). The J gene is TRBJ1-3, the V gene TRBV27; D might be TRBD1 (6 bases). The sequences come from CD8+ T cells from cultured PBMCs, collected from culture after CMV antigen stimulation. This receptor was identified in a human donor in good health (CMV status not recorded). Some clones in this sample may be carry-over from other donors' samples. CDR3 coding DNA: TGTGCCAGCAGCCTACAGGGCAGCTCTGGAAACACCATATATTTT. Protein product: CASSLQGSSGNTIYF.